This TCR beta chain was retrieved from a study of T cells after yellow fever vaccination. There are 14 residues in the CDR3. Trimming stripped 5 bases from V and 4 bases from J, with 14 bases between. TCRdb ran MiXCR on the 5' RACE reads and lists one entry per CDR3 protein. The sample records about 210,000 distinct CDR3 sequences, less than 3.5% being singletons. This clonotype was seen repeatedly, ten times or more. This clonotype was obtained from a man aged 18 to 29 who received the YFV17D yellow fever vaccine. The chain uses TRBV12-3 or TRBV12-4 and TRBJ2-5; tentatively, D is TRBD2 (5 bases). Source: CD4+ T cells sorted from PBMCs, taken 10 days after the yellow fever booster vaccination. The CDR3 sequence: CASSPTRTSETQYF. CDR3 in DNA: TGTGCCAGCAGTCCTACTAGGACGTCAGAGACCCAGTACTTC.